These 11 T cell receptor beta chains originate from one sample sequenced in a study of beta chain features in type 1 diabetes. Study results and limitations: TCRB CDR3s were moderately but significantly shorter in Type 1 diabetes patients in all four CD4+ subsets.

Expressed TCRB transcripts were sequenced because the isolated RNA had all been reverse transcribed beforehand. Profiling relied on immunoSEQ multiplex PCR, and the TCRdb table lists in-frame clones only, not all of them. Of under 850,000 clones listed, around 15% are singletons. No antigen has been assigned to these receptors. Sequencing was performed on naive CD4+ T cells from blood. The receptors here all came from a man aged 18 to 29 with type 1 diabetes.

This chain uses TRBV5-6 with TRBJ1-2, with D unresolved. The CDR3 consists of 16 residues. The V gene's germline CDR1 is SGHDT and CDR2 YYEEEE. Trimming pared 0 bases from V and 0 bases from J, leaving 12 bases between. This chain's CDR3 is CASSLGEGPANYGYTF. The DNA for the CDR3 is TGTGCCAGCAGCTTGGGGGAAGGACCAGCTAACTATGGCTACACCTTC.

This clone was picked up a small number of times. The genes are TRBV10-3 and TRBJ1-1; no definite D call. The germline V gene encodes CDR1 ENHRY and CDR2 SYGVKD. The CDR3 has 14 amino acids. Trimming cost V 6 bases and J 1 base, with 12 bases left between them. CDR3 loop: CAIRMGSQNTEAFF. The CDR3 bases are TGTGCCATCAGGATGGGCAGCCAGAACACTGAAGCTTTCTTT.

In this sample, this clone turned up a few times. This chain connects TRBV30 to TRBJ2-7; D is ambiguous. This CDR3 spans 13 amino acids. The ends were cut back, 3 bases at V and 3 bases at J, with 12 bases in the middle. CDR1 GTSNPN and CDR2 SVGIG come from the germline V gene (reference sequence). CDR3 nucleotide sequence: TGTGCCTGGAGCCAAAACGGCCGCTACGAGCAGTACTTC. Its translation is CAWSQNGRYEQYF.

As to this clone: Other DNA sequences within the sample encode an identical CDR3. The V and J genes are TRBV5-1 and TRBJ2-5, with D possibly TRBD1 on 6 matching bases. There are 14 residues in the CDR3. V was clipped by 3 bases and J by 2 bases, with 11 bases between them. Germline V lookup: CDR1 SGHRS, CDR2 YFSETQ. The CDR3 bases are TGCGCCAGCAGCTGGGGACAAATACAAGAGACCCAGTACTTC. Its protein is CASSWGQIQETQYF.

This clone has only a few counts. The chain joins TRBV5-6 to TRBJ1-5; TRBD1 might be the D (5 bases). This CDR3 spans 14 amino acids. Per germline, CDR1 SGHDT and CDR2 YYEEEE. V was shortened by 2 bases and J by 2 bases, with 8 bases between the two germline ends. CDR3: CASSFRGGNQPQHF. As DNA, the CDR3 is TGTGCCAGCAGCTTTCGGGGCGGCAATCAGCCCCAGCATTTT. Full variable domain (missing parts from reference TRBV5-6 and TRBJ1-5): DAGVTQSPTHLIKTRGQQVTLRCSPKSGHDTVSWYQQALGQGPQFIFQYYEEEERQRGNFPDRFSGHQFPNYSSELNVNALLLGDSALYLCASSFRGGNQPQHFGDGTRLSIL.

Only a few counts were recorded for this clone. The J gene is TRBJ1-5, the V gene TRBV20-1; D is uncertain. This CDR3 region has 11 residues. Germline V lookup: CDR1 DFQATT, CDR2 SNEGSKA (reference sequence). Trimming took 1 base from V and 7 from J, leaving 5 bases between them. CDR3 protein: CSARAEQPQHF. CDR3 DNA sequence: TGCAGTGCTAGAGCGGAACAGCCCCAGCATTTT.

This clone was detected a few times. The CDR3 coding sequence is TGTGCCAGCAGGGCCCCCGGGACAAGGGACGAGCAGTACTTC. It is translated as CASRAPGTRDEQYF. The V call is TRBV6-5, the J call TRBJ2-7, with D tentatively TRBD1 (6 bases). CDR1 is MNHEY, CDR2 SVGAGI, per germline. This CDR3 comprises 14 residues. Trimming cost V 6 bases and J 5 bases, with 17 bases left between them.

This clone has only a few counts. This chain links TRBV9 with TRBJ1-6, with D possibly TRBD1 on 5 matching bases. CDR3 length: 15 residues. The V end was cut by 2 bases, the J end by 10 bases, with 16 bases between. Per the germline V gene, CDR1 is SGDLS and CDR2 is YYNGEE. The CDR3 bases are TGTGCCAGCAGCGTTGTCGGGGGATGGGGATCACCCCTCCACTTT. It encodes CASSVVGGWGSPLHF.

There are a few counts of this clone. The chain recombines TRBV5-1 with TRBJ2-7; no firm D call. Germline-derived CDR1 and CDR2 are SGHRS and YFSETQ. The CDR3 has 14 amino acids. V was clipped by 2 bases and J by 7 bases, with 16 bases between them. The CDR3 DNA is TGCGCCAGCAGCTTCGAGGTCGTAGTGGGTGAGCAGTACTTC. This gives the protein CASSFEVVVGEQYF.

This clone was seen more than once but under ten times. The chain has TRBV19 and TRBJ2-7, with 9 bases identical to TRBD1. Trimming cost V 9 bases and J 2 bases; bases outside gene matches: 11. Germline V gene lookup returns CDR1 LNHDA and CDR2 SQIVND (reference sequence). The CDR3 covers 15 residues. The chain's CDR3 is CASSTGTGIPYEQYF. The DNA for the CDR3 is TGTGCCAGCTCCACCGGGACAGGGATTCCCTACGAGCAGTACTTC.

This clone was observed a handful of times. This chain joins TRBV30 and TRBJ1-1; unclear D gene. Germline V lookup: CDR1 GTSNPN, CDR2 SVGIG (reference sequence). Trimming removed 4 bases from V and 3 bases from J, with 12 bases in between. The CDR3 sequence is 13 residues long. The CDR3 bases are TGTGCCTGGAAAGGCAATCCCGACACTGAAGCTTTCTTT. Its protein is CAWKGNPDTEAFF.